What follows is one T cell receptor (beta chain) and its context. What antigen it recognizes has not been identified. Per-base quality was not reported, and no clone a single base away is much larger than it. The CDR3 goes from the cysteine to the phenylalanine over 15 residues. Solely the CDR3 DNA is kept, with 45 bases framed from the first base. V is clipped by 0 bases and J by 7 bases, and the sequence between their germline boundaries is 15 bases long. CDR1 and CDR2, looked up from the germline V gene, are SGDLS and YYNGEE. Participants in the prospective study were enrolled through a virtual design, were aged roughly 18 to 95 years, and lived in 24 United States geographic areas. In the prospective study, participants were assigned to cohorts based on the clinical history participants reported in a screening survey and a study questionnaire. Recovered participants in ImmuneRACE Cohort 3 were defined as having two consecutive negative NP/OP PCR tests, clearance from a healthcare professional, or resolution of symptoms. Mobile phlebotomists in the prospective study collected whole blood, serum and a nasopharyngeal or oropharyngeal swab from every participant. Participants in the prospective study had the option to provide additional blood draws and questionnaires over a roughly two-month period. Before DNA extraction, prospective study blood samples were shipped either frozen or at room temperature.

The sample is drawn from a study of blood T cell repertoires in COVID-19 (dated by TCRdb to about 2020). Regarding the study in general: Samples from collaborators originated in the United States, Italy and Spain and spanned both the acute and convalescent phases of COVID-19. The repertoires were released in a freely available public database meant as a resource for research on the immune response to SARS-CoV-2. Deeply sampled blood TCRbeta repertoires from subjects exposed to, actively infected with, or recovered from COVID-19 were included in the dataset. The prospective study material was composed of cDNA or gDNA derived from T cells, B-cell-depleted T cells, or PBMCs. Where available, HLA class I and class II types were taken from metadata supplied by the sample provider and were not determined by assay-based typing. The sample metadata nearly always contained a de-identified subject ID, COVID-19 status, age in years and sex. The samples were drawn from two sources: the first 160 participants of the ongoing ImmuneRACE study, and 950 to 1,500 subjects contributed by 6 global collaborators. Results and caveats for the whole study, not just this receptor: Clinical and demographic metadata were provided uncurated, with the amount varying by source and participant.

TCRbeta CDR3 regions were amplified from genomic DNA using the immunoSEQ Assay, a bias-controlled multiplex PCR. The original pipeline was this. Nucleated cell counts per sample were estimated from amplification of reference gene primers within the assay. To quantify the absolute abundance of each unique TCRbeta CDR3 rearrangement, sequence reads were collapsed and filtered. Productive Simpson clonality was computed per sample as the square root of Simpson's diversity index over productive rearrangements. TCRdb took this table from immuneACCESS and kept in-frame rearrangements with V and J called. Such tables lack part of the clones; where checked against another copy, unresolved V genes explain under half of the gap, and the rest is unexplained. The V and J calls and clone size are taken from that table; D and trimming were inferred from the DNA. The sample table contains around 290,000 clones; only one count was recorded for around 90% of them. The top ten clones comprise 1.1% of the sample.

The source material was PBMCs or T cells enriched from blood (not recorded which). This receptor was obtained from a woman aged 25 to 39 who had recovered from COVID-19. This receptor chain uses TRBV9 and TRBJ2-3; tentative D gene TRBD1, with 5 bases matching. The CDR3 protein sequence reads: CASSVVGQSDYTQYF. The bases read TGTGCCAGCAGCGTAGTTGGACAATCAGATTATACGCAGTATTTT.